This T cell receptor beta chain was identified in a study of long-term antiretroviral therapy in people with HIV. The assay used was immunoSEQ (version v3.0), run at survey level. Produced via immunoSEQ multiplex PCR; TCRdb's table is partial and in-frame only. This sample has tens of thousands of clones, with 90% to 95% found just once. This clone was detected once. Sequenced here: unsorted PBMCs, sampled 6 to 6.5 years after starting antiretroviral therapy. The receptor comes from a man under 40 with HIV.

This CDR3 is CASSLNPSLADTQYF. The DNA for the CDR3 is TGCGCCAGCAGCTTGAATCCCTCTTTGGCAGATACGCAGTATTTT. The chain links TRBV5-1 to TRBJ2-3; D unresolved. The CDR3 totals 15 residues. CDR1 is SGHRS and CDR2 is YFSETQ in the germline V gene. V lost 1 base and J 4 bases, leaving 13 bases between the germline ends. The full variable domain, with the rest looked up from reference TRBV5-1 and TRBJ2-3, is KAGVTQTPRYLIKTRGQQVTLSCSPISGHRSVSWYQQTPGQGLQFLFEYFSETQRNKGNFPGRFSGRQFSNSRSEMNVSTLELGDSALYLCASSLNPSLADTQYFGPGTRLTVL.